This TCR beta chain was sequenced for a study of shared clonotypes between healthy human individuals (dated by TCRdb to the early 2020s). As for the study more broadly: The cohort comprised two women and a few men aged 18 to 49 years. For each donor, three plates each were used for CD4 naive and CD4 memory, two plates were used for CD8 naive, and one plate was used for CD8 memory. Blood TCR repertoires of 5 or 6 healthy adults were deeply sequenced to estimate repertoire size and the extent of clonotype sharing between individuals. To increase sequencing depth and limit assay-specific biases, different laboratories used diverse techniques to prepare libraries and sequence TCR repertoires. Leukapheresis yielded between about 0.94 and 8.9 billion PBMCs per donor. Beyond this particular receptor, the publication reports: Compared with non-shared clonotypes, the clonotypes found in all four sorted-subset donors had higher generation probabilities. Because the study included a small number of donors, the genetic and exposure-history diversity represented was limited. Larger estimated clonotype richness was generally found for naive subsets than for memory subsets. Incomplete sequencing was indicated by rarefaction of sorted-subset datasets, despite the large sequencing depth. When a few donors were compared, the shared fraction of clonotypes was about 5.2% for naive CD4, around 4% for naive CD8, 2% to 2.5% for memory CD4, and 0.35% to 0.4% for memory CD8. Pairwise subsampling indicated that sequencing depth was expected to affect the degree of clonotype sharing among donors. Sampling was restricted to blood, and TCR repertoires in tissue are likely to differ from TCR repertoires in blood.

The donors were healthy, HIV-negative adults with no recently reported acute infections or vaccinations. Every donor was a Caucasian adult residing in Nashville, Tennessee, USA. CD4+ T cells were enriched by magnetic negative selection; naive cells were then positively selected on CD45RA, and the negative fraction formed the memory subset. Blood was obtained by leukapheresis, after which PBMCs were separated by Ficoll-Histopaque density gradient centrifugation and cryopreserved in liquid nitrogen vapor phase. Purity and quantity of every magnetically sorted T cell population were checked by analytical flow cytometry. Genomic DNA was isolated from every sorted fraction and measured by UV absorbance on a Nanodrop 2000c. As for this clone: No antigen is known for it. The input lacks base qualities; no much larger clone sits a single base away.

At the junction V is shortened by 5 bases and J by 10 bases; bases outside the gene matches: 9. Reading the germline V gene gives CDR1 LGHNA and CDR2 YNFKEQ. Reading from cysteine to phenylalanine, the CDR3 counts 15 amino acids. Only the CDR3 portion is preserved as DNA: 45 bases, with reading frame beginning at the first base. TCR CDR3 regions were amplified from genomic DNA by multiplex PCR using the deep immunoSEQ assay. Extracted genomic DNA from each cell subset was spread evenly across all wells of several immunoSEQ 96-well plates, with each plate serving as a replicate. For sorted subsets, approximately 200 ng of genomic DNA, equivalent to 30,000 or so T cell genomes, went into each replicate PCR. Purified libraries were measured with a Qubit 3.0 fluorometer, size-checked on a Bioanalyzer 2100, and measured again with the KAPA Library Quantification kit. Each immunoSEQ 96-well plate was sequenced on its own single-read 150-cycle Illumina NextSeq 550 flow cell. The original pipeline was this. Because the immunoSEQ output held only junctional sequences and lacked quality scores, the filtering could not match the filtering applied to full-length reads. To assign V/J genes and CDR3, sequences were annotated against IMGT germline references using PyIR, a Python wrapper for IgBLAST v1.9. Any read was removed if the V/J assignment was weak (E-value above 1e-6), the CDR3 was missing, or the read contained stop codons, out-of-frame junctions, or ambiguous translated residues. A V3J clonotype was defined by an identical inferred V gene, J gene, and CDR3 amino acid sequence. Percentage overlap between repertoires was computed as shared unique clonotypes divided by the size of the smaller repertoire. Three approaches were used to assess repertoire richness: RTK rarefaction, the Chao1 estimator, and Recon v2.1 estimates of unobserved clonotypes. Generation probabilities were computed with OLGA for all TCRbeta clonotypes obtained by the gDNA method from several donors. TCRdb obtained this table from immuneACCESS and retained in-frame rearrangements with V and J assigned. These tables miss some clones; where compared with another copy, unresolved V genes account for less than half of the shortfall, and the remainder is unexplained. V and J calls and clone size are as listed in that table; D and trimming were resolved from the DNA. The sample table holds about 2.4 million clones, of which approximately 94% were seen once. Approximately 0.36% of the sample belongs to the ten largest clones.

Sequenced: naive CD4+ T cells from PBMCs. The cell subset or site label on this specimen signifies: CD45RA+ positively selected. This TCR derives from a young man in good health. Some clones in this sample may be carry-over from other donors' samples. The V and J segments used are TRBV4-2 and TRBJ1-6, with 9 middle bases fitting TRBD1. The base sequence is TGTGCCAGCAGCTCCCTGGGACAGGGTACGTCACCCCTCCACTTT. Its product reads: CASSSLGQGTSPLHF.